This TCR beta chain stems from a study of human T cells and chemical hapten exposure. V dropped 2 bases and J dropped 0 bases, with 13 bases sitting between them. The CDR3 covers 16 residues. Time point defined: patch test 1, 2 weeks after DPC sensitization. Treatment in this sample: therapeutic diphenylcyclopropenone sensitization with weekly scalp DPC. Attachment of unique molecular identifiers to individual cDNA molecules was performed in the library. TCRdb passed the RACE reads through MiXCR, listing each CDR3 protein once. The sample shows approximately 90,000 distinct CDR3 sequences, about an eighth of them seen only once.

This sequence originates from a woman between 40 and 55 years old with alopecia areata. Some clones in this sample may be carry-over from other donors' samples. Sequencing used whole blood, obtained in connection with sensitization to the hapten diphenylcyclopropenone (DPC). The V call is TRBV12-3 or TRBV12-4, the J call TRBJ1-1, with unresolved D. This CDR3 is CASSLTFSGVNTEAFF. CDR3 in DNA: TGTGCCAGCAGTTTAACTTTCTCCGGGGTGAACACTGAAGCTTTCTTT.